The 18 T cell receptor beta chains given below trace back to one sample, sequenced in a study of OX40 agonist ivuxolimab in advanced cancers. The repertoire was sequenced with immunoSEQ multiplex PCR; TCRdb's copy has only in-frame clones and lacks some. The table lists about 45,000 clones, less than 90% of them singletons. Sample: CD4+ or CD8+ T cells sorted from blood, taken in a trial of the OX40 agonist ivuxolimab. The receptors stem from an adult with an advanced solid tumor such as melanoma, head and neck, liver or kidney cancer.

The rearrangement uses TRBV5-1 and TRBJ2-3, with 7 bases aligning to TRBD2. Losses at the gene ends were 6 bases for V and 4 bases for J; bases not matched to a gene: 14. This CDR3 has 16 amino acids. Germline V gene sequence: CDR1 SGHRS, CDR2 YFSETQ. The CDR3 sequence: CASTSLGSGVADTQYF. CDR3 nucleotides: TGCGCCAGCACCTCCCTTGGGAGCGGGGTAGCAGATACGCAGTATTTT.

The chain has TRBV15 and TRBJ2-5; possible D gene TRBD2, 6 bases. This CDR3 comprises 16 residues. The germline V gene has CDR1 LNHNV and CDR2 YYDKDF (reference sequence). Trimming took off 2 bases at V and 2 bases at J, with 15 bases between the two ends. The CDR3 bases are TGTGCCACCAGCAGACCTGGGACTGAGGGTCAAGAGACCCAGTACTTC. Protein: CATSRPGTEGQETQYF.

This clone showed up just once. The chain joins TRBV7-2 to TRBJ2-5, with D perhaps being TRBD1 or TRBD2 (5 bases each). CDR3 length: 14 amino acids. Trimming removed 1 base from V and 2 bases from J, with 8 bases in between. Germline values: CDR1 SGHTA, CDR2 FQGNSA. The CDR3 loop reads CASSLGGKQETQYF. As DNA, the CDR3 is TGTGCCAGCAGCTTAGGGGGGAAACAAGAGACCCAGTACTTC.

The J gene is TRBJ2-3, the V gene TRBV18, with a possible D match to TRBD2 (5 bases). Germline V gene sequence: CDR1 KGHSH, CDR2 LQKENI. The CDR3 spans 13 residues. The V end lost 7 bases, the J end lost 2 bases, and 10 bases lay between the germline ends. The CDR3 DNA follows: TGTGCCAGCTTACGGGGTTCCACAGATACGCAGTATTTT. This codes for CASLRGSTDTQYF.

The CDR3 nucleotides read TGTGCCAGCAGCCCCAGCATCCAAGAGACCCAGTACTTC. Translation gives CASSPSIQETQYF. The chain links TRBV9 to TRBJ2-5; D gene uncertain. CDR3 size: 13 residues. The V and J ends lost 4 bases and 1 base respectively, with 8 bases between them. CDR1 is SGDLS and CDR2 is YYNGEE in the germline V gene.

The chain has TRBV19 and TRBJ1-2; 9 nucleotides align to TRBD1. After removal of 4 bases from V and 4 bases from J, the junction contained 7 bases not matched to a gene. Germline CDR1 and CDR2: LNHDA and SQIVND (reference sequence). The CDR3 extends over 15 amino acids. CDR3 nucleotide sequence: TGTGCCAGTAGTACCCAAGGGACAGGGATCTATGGCTACACCTTC. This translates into CASSTQGTGIYGYTF. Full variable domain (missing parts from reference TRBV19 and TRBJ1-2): DGGITQSPKYLFRKEGQNVTLSCEQNLNHDAMYWYRQDPGQGLRLIYYSQIVNDFQKGDIAEGYSVSREKKESFPLTVTSAQKNPTAFYLCASSTQGTGIYGYTFGSGTRLTVV.

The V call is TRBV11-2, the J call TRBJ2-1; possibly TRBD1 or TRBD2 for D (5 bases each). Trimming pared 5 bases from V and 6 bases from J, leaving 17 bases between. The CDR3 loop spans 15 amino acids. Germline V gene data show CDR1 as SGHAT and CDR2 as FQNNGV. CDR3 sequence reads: CASSLGDGKFNEQFF. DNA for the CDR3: TGTGCCAGCAGCCTAGGGGACGGTAAATTCAATGAGCAGTTCTTC. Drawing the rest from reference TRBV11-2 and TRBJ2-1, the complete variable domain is EAGVAQSPRYKIIEKRQSVAFWCNPISGHATLYWYQQILGQGPKLLIQFQNNGVVDDSQLPKDRFSAERLKGVDSTLKIQPAKLEDSAVYLCASSLGDGKFNEQFFGPGTRLTVL.

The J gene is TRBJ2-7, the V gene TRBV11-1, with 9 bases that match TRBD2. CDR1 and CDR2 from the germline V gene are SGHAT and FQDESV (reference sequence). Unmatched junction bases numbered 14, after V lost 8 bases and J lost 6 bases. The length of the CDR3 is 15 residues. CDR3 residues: CASAAVGAGGLEQYF. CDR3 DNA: TGTGCCAGCGCCGCCGTCGGAGCGGGAGGTCTCGAGCAGTACTTC.

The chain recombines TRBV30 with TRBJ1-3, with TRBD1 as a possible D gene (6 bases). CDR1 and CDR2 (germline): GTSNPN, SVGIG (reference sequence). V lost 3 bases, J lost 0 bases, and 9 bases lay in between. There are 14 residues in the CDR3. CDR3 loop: CAWSQTGSGNTIYF. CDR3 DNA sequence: TGTGCCTGGAGCCAGACAGGCTCTGGAAACACCATATATTTT.

The CDR3 DNA reads TGTGCCAGCAGTTTAGTAGGCGGGACAAAAATAGCCAAAAACATTCAGTACTTC. This encodes CASSLVGGTKIAKNIQYF. The rearrangement joins TRBV28 to TRBJ2-4; D possibly matches TRBD1 or TRBD2 (6 bases each). V was clipped by 2 bases and J by 0 bases, with 17 bases between them. The CDR3 runs to 18 residues. Germline V lookup: CDR1 MDHEN, CDR2 SYDVKM. The full variable domain, with the rest looked up from reference TRBV28 and TRBJ2-4, is DVKVTQSSRYLVKRTGEKVFLECVQDMDHENMFWYRQDPGLGLRLIYFSYDVKMKEKGDIPEGYSVSREKKERFSLILESASTNQTSMYLCASSLVGGTKIAKNIQYFGAGTRLSVL.

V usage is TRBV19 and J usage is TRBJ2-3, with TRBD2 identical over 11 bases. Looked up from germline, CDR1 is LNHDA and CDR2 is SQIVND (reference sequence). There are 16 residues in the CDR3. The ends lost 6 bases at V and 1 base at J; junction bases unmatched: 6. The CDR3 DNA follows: TGTGCCAGTAGCCCCCCACTAGCGGGAGGCACAGATACGCAGTATTTT. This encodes CASSPPLAGGTDTQYF.

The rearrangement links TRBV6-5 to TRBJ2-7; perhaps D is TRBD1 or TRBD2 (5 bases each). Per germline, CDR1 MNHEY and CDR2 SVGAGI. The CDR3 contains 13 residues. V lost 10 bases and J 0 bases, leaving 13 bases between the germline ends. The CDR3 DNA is TGTGCCACCGCCGGGACCAACTCCTACGAGCAGTACTTC. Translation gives CATAGTNSYEQYF.

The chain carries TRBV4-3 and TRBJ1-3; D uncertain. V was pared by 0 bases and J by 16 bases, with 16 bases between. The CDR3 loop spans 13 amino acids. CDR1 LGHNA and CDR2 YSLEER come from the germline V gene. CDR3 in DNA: TGCGCCAGCAGCCAAGATTTGGGCCAGTTTGTGTATTTT. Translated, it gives CASSQDLGQFVYF.

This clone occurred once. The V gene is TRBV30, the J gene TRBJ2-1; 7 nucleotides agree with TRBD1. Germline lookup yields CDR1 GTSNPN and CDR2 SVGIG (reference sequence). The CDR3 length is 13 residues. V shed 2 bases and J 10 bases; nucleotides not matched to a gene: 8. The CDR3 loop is CAWSLLRQGEQFF. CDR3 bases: TGTGCCTGGAGTCTCTTGAGACAGGGCGAGCAGTTCTTC. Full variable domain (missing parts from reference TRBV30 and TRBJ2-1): SQTIHQWPATLVQPVGSPLSLECTVEGTSNPNLYWYRQAAGRGLQLLFYSVGIGQISSEVPQNLSASRPQDRQFILSSKKLLLSDSGFYLCAWSLLRQGEQFFGPGTRLTVL.

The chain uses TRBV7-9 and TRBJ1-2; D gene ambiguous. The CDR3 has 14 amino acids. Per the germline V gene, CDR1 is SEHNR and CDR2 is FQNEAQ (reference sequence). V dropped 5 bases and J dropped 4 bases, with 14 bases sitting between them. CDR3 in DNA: TGTGCCAGCAGCGGTACTGACACCTTCTATGGCTACACCTTC. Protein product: CASSGTDTFYGYTF.

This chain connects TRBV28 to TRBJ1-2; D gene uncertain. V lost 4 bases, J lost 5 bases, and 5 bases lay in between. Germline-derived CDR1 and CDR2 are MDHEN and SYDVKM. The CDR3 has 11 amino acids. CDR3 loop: CASSSEYGYTF. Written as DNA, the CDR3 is TGTGCCAGCAGTTCCGAGTATGGCTACACCTTC.

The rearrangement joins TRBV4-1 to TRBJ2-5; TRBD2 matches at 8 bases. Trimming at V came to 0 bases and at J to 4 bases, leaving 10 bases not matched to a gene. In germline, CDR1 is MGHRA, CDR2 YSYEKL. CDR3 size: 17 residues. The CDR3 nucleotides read TGCGCCAGCAGCCAAGATAGTGTCAGCGGGAGAAGAGAGACCCAGTACTTC. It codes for CASSQDSVSGRRETQYF.

The CDR3 protein is CASSETGGGTYEQYF. The CDR3 region has the DNA TGTGCCAGCAGTGAAACTGGGGGCGGAACCTACGAGCAGTACTTC. The V and J genes are TRBV2 and TRBJ2-7; TRBD1 is a possible D gene (6 bases). Trimming took off 2 bases at V and 2 bases at J, with 13 bases between the two ends. Per the germline V gene, CDR1 is SNHLY and CDR2 is FYNNEI. This CDR3 region has 15 residues. Full variable domain (outside the CDR3, taken from reference TRBV2 and TRBJ2-7): EPEVTQTPSHQVTQMGQEVILRCVPISNHLYFYWYRQILGQKVEFLVSFYNNEISEKSEIFDDQFSVERPDGSNFTLKIRSTKLEDSAMYFCASSETGGGTYEQYFGPGTRLTVT.